Sequencing of this T cell receptor beta chain was carried out in a study of OX40 agonist ivuxolimab in advanced cancers. Points from the study as a whole: Nonresponders included some who also had low normalized T-cell clonal expansion.

The V end was cut by 4 bases, the J end by 8 bases, with 16 bases between. Looked up from germline, CDR1 is SGDLS and CDR2 is YYNGEE. The CDR3 extends over 15 amino acids. Details on this clone: As yet, its antigen is unknown.

The protocol was immunoSEQ multiplex PCR, while the TCRdb copy is restricted to in-frame clones and leaves out a portion. The sample has about 75,000 clones, just over 85% seen once. The material sequenced was CD4+ or CD8+ T cells sorted from blood, taken in a trial of the OX40 agonist ivuxolimab. V usage is TRBV9 and J usage is TRBJ1-6; D is possibly TRBD1 (5 bases). The sequence came from an adult with an advanced solid tumor such as melanoma, head and neck, liver or kidney cancer. The DNA of the CDR3 is TGTGCCAGCAGCCGACTGCCAGGAGGGGATTCACCCCTCCACTTT. This translates into CASSRLPGGDSPLHF.